A single T cell receptor beta chain is shown here with its context. V dropped 5 bases and J dropped 6; count of bases not matched to a gene: 5. CDR1 MNHEY and CDR2 SVGAGI come from the germline V gene. The CDR3 is 14 residues long. The record originates from a study of cytomegalovirus exposure and HLA in healthy donors. Study details: A previous analysis identified 100 million to 120 million unique TCR beta sequences derived from 180 million or so T cells. The early release's HLA-typed donors yielded roughly 85 million unique TCRs.

PCR amplification relied on 60 Vbeta primers (plus 13 Jbeta primers). Method: immunoSEQ multiplex PCR; TCRdb's copy keeps in-frame clones and lacks some. The sample yields some 100,000 clones, around three quarters seen once. The sequenced material came from PBMCs. The rearrangement joins TRBV6-5 to TRBJ2-1, with TRBD1 matching over 9 bases. The receptor's source is a male donor in good health and CMV-seropositive. The CDR3 sequence is CASSRTGEGNEQFF. CDR3 DNA: TGTGCCAGCAGTAGGACAGGGGAAGGCAATGAGCAGTTCTTC.